This T cell receptor (beta chain) was documented in a study of T cell repertoires in cytomegalovirus infection. TCRdb re-called the reads through MiXCR, storing one row per CDR3 protein. The sample lists 450,000 to 600,000 distinct CDR3 sequences; approximately 11% were seen once. Study-wide results and limits: Pooled public TCR beta family frequency picked out CMV carriers with the relevant HLA. In two of eight donors, the top clonotype was HLA-C-restricted CMV-specific.

Germline V gene lookup returns CDR1 PRHDT and CDR2 FYEKMQ (reference sequence). CDR3 length equals 14 residues. With 5 bases removed from V and 4 bases from J, the gap between germline ends came to 15 bases. This clonotype was counted only a few times. Its specificity is unknown. The clonotype was recovered from a human donor in good health (CMV status not recorded). Some clones in this sample may be carry-over from other donors' samples. The sequenced sample was PBMCs. The rearrangement uses TRBV13 and TRBJ2-7; either TRBD1 or TRBD2 may fit D (5 bases each). The CDR3 region is CASSKVGTIYEQYF. CDR3 DNA: TGTGCCAGCAGCAAAGTGGGGACCATTTACGAGCAGTACTTC.